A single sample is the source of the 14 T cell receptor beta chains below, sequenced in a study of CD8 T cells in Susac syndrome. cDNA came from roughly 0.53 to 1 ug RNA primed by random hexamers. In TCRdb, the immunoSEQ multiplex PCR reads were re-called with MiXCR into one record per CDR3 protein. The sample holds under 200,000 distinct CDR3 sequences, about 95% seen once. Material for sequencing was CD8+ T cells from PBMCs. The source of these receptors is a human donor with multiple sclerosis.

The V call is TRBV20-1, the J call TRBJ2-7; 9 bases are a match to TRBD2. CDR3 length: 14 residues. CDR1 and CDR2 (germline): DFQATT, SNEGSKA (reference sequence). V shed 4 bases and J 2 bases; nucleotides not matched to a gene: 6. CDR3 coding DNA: TGCAGTGCTACTCCGTCTAGCGGGACCTACGAGCAGTACTTC. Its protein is CSATPSSGTYEQYF.

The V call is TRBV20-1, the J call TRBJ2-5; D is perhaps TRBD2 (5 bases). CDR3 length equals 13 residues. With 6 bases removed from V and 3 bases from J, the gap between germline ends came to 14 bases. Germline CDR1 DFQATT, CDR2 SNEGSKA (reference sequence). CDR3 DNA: TGCAGTGCCAGGATTAGGCGGGAAGAGACCCAGTACTTC. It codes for CSARIRREETQYF.

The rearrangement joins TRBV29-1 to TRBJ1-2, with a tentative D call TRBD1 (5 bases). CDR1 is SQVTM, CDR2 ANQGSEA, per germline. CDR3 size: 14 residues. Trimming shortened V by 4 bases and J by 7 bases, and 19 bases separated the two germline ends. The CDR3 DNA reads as TGCAGCGTTGTTGTTCCTAATGGGGCTGGTGGCTACACCTTC. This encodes CSVVVPNGAGGYTF.

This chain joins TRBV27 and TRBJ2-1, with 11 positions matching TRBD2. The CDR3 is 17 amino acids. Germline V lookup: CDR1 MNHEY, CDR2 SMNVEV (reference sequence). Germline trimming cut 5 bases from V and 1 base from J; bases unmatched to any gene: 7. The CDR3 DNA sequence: TGTGCCAGCAGTCACGGACTAGCGGGCAAATCCTACAATGAGCAGTTCTTC. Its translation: CASSHGLAGKSYNEQFF.

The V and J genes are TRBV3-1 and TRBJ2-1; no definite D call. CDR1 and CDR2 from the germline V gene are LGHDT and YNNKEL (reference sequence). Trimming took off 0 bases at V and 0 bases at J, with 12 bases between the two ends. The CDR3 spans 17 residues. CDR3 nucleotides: TGTGCCAGCAGCCAAGATTTCCGTCCGAGCTCCTACAATGAGCAGTTCTTC. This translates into CASSQDFRPSSYNEQFF.

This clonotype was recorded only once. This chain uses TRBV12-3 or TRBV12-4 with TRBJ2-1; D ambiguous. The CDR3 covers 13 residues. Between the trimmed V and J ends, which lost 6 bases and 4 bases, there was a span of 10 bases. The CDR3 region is CASSPDQYNEQFF. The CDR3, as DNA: TGTGCCAGCAGCCCCGACCAGTACAATGAGCAGTTCTTC.

CDR3 sequence reads: CASSPEPSKTYTDTQYF. The CDR3 DNA is TGCGCCAGCAGCCCTGAACCCTCAAAGACTTACACAGATACGCAGTATTTT. The V and J genes are TRBV5-1 and TRBJ2-3; D not resolved. The germline V gene encodes CDR1 SGHRS and CDR2 YFSETQ. The length of the CDR3 is 17 residues. V was clipped by 4 bases and J by 2 bases, with 20 bases between them.

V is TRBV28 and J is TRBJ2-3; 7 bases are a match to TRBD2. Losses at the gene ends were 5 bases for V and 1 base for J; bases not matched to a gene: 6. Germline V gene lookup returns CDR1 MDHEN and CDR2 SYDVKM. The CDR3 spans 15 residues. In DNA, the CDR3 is TGTGCCAGCAGTCGAGGGGCGGGAGGCACAGATACGCAGTATTTT. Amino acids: CASSRGAGGTDTQYF.

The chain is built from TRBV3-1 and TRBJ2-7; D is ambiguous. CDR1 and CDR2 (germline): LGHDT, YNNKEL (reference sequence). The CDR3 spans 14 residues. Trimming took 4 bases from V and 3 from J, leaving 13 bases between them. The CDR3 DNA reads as TGTGCCAGCAGCCCCCGGGTCGGGCGCTACGAGCAGTACTTC. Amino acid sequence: CASSPRVGRYEQYF.

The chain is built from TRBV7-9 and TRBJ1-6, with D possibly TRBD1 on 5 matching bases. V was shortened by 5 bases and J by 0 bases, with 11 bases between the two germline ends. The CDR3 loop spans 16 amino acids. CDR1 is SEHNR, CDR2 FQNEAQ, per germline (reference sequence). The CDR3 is CASSGTRGSYNSPLHF. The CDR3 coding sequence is TGTGCCAGCAGCGGGACGAGGGGCTCCTATAATTCACCCCTCCACTTT.

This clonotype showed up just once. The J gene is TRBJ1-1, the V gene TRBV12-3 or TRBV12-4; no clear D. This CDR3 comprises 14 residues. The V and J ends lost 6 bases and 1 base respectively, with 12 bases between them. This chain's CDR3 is CASSSLRANTEAFF. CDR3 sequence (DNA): TGTGCCAGCAGCTCCCTGAGGGCGAACACTGAAGCTTTCTTT.

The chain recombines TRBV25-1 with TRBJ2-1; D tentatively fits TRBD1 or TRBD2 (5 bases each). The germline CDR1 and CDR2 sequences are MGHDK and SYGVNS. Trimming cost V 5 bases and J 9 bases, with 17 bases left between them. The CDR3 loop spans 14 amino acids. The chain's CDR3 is CASSPGAKAVEQFF. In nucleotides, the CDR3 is TGTGCCAGCAGTCCCGGGGCTAAGGCCGTTGAGCAGTTCTTC. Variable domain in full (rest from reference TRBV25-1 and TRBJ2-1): EADIYQTPRYLVIGTGKKITLECSQTMGHDKMYWYQQDPGMELHLIHYSYGVNSTEKGDLSSESTVSRIRTEHFPLTLESARPSHTSQYLCASSPGAKAVEQFFGPGTRLTVL.

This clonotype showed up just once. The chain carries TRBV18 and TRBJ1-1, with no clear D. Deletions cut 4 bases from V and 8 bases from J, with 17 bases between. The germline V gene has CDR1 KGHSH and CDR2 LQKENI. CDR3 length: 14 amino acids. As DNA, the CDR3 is TGTGCCAGCTCACTAAACACCGTGACGGAAGAAGCTTTCTTT. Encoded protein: CASSLNTVTEEAFF.

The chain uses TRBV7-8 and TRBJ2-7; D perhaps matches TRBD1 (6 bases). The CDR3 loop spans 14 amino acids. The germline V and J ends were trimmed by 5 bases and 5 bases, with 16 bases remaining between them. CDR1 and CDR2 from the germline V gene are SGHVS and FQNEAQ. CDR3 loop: CASSGTRRVDEQYF. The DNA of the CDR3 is TGTGCCAGCAGCGGGACACGCAGGGTGGACGAGCAGTACTTC.